A single sample is the source of the 2 T cell receptor beta chains below, sequenced in a study of Graves' ophthalmopathy and Graves' hyperthyroidism. As the template, RNA transcripts were used to amplify TCR beta CDR3 regions. Second-round multiplex PCR came after first-round RT-PCR with HTBI primers. In TCRdb, the multiplex PCR reads were re-called with MiXCR into one record per CDR3 protein. The table shows about 740,000 distinct CDR3 sequences, with approximately 40% occurring only once. The source material was peripheral blood. These receptors all stem from an adult man with Graves' ophthalmopathy.

With respect to this clonotype: Germline is not matched at one junction end, which may reflect a read error. This chain connects TRBV10-3 to TRBJ1-2, with D uncertain. Germline V gives CDR1 ENHRY, CDR2 SYGVKD. This CDR3 has 14 residues. CDR3 sequence (DNA): TGTGCCAGCAGTCTCGACCTGGCGGACTATGGCTACACCTTC. It yields the protein CASSLDLADYGYTF.

The rearrangement joins TRBV25-1 to TRBJ2-2; a weak D match, TRBD1 (6 bases). The CDR3 has 14 amino acids. The germline gives CDR1 MGHDK, CDR2 SYGVNS. Trimming stripped 6 bases from V and 3 bases from J, with 11 bases between. The CDR3 bases are TGTGCCAGCAGCCCGGGACAAGACACCGGGGAGCTGTTTTTT. Translation: CASSPGQDTGELFF.